This TCR beta chain derives from a study of T-cell reconstitution after alpha-beta-depleted transplantation in children. Study-wide results and caveats: Where alpha-beta T cells came from about two months after transplant was reportedly several hundred expanded graft clones. Some patients' high day-60 TCRbeta diversity was traced to surviving recipient T cells and thymic progenitors. Counts and diversity of T cells one year after transplant came mostly from newly produced T cells.

Ten or more counts support this clonotype. Its specificity is not known. Looked up from germline, CDR1 is SGHRS and CDR2 is YFSETQ. CDR3 length: 14 residues. Trimming took 4 bases from V and 6 from J; bases not matched to a gene: 7. TCRbeta library preparation incorporated unique molecular identifiers. TCRdb redid the calling of the PCR reads with MiXCR, one entry per CDR3 protein. The sample shows around 700,000 distinct CDR3 sequences, approximately 14% of them seen only once. The receptor was derived from a girl aged 2 to 9 with congenital amegakaryocytic thrombocytopenia, due to receive a stem cell transplant. The input for sequencing was PBMCs, taken before TCRalphabeta/CD19-depleted stem cell transplant. The V and J genes are TRBV5-1 and TRBJ2-3; 8 bases are a match to TRBD2. CDR3 residues: CASSSIAGRDTQYF. The DNA for the CDR3 is TGCGCCAGCAGCAGTATAGCGGGAAGGGATACGCAGTATTTT.